This T cell receptor beta chain originates from a study of blood T cell repertoires in COVID-19. Sequenced by immunoSEQ multiplex PCR; TCRdb stores in-frame clones only, minus some. The sample yields fewer than 250,000 clones, about 86% seen once. The CDR3 is 10 residues long. Germline loops: CDR1 MDHEN, CDR2 SYDVKM. The chain links TRBV28 to TRBJ2-7; possibly TRBD1 for D (5 bases). What was sequenced was PBMCs or T cells enriched from blood (not recorded which). This receptor was taken from a woman aged 50 to 60 with acute COVID-19. The CDR3 DNA is TGTCAGGGAACCCCCTACGAGCAGTACTTC. It is translated as CQGTPYEQYF.